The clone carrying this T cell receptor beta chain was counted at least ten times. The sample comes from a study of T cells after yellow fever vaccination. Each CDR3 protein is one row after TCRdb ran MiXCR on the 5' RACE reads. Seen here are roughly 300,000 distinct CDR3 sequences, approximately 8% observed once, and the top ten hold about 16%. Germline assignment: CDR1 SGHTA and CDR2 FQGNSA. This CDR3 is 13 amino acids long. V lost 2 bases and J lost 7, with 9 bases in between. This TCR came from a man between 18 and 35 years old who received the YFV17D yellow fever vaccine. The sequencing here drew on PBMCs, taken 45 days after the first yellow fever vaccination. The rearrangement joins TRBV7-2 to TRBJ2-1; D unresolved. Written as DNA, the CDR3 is TGTGCCAGCAGCTTACCGGCTTCGAATGAGCAGTTCTTC. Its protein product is CASSLPASNEQFF.